Below are 32 T cell receptor beta chains sequenced from a single sample in a study of shared clonotypes between healthy human individuals. CD8 cells classed as naive were CD45RO-negative and positively selected for CCR7, excluding terminally differentiated effector memory CD45RA+ cells. The method was immunoSEQ multiplex PCR; TCRdb's version includes in-frame clones alone and lacks a portion of them. The table shows about 2.1 million clones, with approximately 94% occurring only once. Sequencing was carried out using naive CD8+ T cells from PBMCs. These receptors all stem from a man between 18 and 29 years old in good health. Some clones in this sample may be carry-over from other donors' samples.

The rearrangement links TRBV2 to TRBJ1-1, with 7 bases fitting TRBD1. V gave up 1 base and J gave up 4 bases; unmatched junction bases: 9. The CDR3 has 16 residues. Germline loops: CDR1 SNHLY, CDR2 FYNNEI. The CDR3, as DNA: TGTGCCAGCAGTGAAGGAGGTTACAGGGGTACCACTGAAGCTTTCTTT. Translated: CASSEGGYRGTTEAFF.

The J gene is TRBJ2-1, the V gene TRBV11-3; D is perhaps TRBD1 (5 bases). The CDR3 covers 17 residues. Trimming left V 5 bases short and J 0 bases short, with 17 bases between. Germline V gene sequence: CDR1 SGHNT, CDR2 YENEEA. The CDR3 region is CASSARDSQSSYNEQFF. CDR3 DNA: TGTGCCAGCAGCGCCCGTGACAGCCAGAGCTCCTACAATGAGCAGTTCTTC. Variable domain in full (rest from reference TRBV11-3 and TRBJ2-1): EAGVVQSPRYKIIEKKQPVAFWCNPISGHNTLYWYLQNLGQGPELLIRYENEEAVDDSQLPKDRFSAERLKGVDSTLKIQPAELGDSAVYLCASSARDSQSSYNEQFFGPGTRLTVL.

V gene TRBV13 combines with J gene TRBJ2-1; D is perhaps TRBD1 or TRBD2 (5 bases each). V dropped 1 base and J dropped 12 bases, with 13 bases sitting between them. The CDR3 runs 13 residues. Per germline, CDR1 PRHDT and CDR2 FYEKMQ (reference sequence). The DNA for the CDR3 is TGTGCCAGCAGCTTAGTGAAGGGACCCGCGCAGTTCTTC. This encodes CASSLVKGPAQFF.

The rearrangement uses TRBV7-9 and TRBJ2-5; TRBD2 matches at 8 bases. CDR1 and CDR2 from the germline V gene are SEHNR and FQNEAQ (reference sequence). V lost 5 bases, J lost 2 bases, and 10 bases stayed unmatched. This CDR3 is built from 16 residues. The CDR3 DNA reads as TGTGCCAGCAGCGGGGGTAGCGGGATCCCACAAGAGACCCAGTACTTC. Translating gives CASSGGSGIPQETQYF.

The chain links TRBV27 to TRBJ2-7; TRBD1 agrees at 11 bases. The CDR3 spans 15 residues. V shed 2 bases and J 6 bases; nucleotides not matched to a gene: 6. The germline V gene encodes CDR1 MNHEY and CDR2 SMNVEV (reference sequence). The CDR3 nucleotides are TGTGCCAGCAGTTTAGCCGGGACAGGGGGTAGCGAGCAGTACTTC. The encoded protein is CASSLAGTGGSEQYF.

This rearrangement joins TRBV9 to TRBJ2-3; the match to TRBD2 covers 15 bases. The CDR3 totals 17 residues. The V gene end was trimmed by 3 bases and the J gene end by 1 base; junction bases not matched to a gene: 3. Germline lookup yields CDR1 SGDLS and CDR2 YYNGEE. Here the CDR3 reads CASSARTSGRGTDTQYF. CDR3 sequence (DNA): TGTGCCAGCAGCGCCCGGACTAGCGGGAGGGGCACAGATACGCAGTATTTT.

This sequence joins TRBV28 and TRBJ2-7; D is perhaps TRBD2 (6 bases). V was cut by 8 bases and J by 0 bases, with 14 bases left in between. CDR1 and CDR2 from the germline V gene are MDHEN and SYDVKM. This CDR3 spans 14 amino acids. Here the CDR3 reads CASVEIGGSYEQYF. Written as DNA, the CDR3 is TGTGCCAGCGTGGAGATCGGGGGCTCCTACGAGCAGTACTTC.

V usage is TRBV27 and J usage is TRBJ1-4; D is unclear. V shed 6 bases and J shed 6 bases, with 17 bases lying between them. Looked up from germline, CDR1 is MNHEY and CDR2 is SMNVEV (reference sequence). The length of the CDR3 is 15 residues. CDR3 protein: CASSATGEGHEKLFF. CDR3 bases: TGTGCCAGCAGCGCCACGGGAGAAGGGCATGAAAAACTGTTTTTT.

The V call is TRBV15, the J call TRBJ1-6; the D gene is possibly TRBD1 (5 bases). This CDR3 is 15 amino acids long. CDR1 LNHNV and CDR2 YYDKDF come from the germline V gene (reference sequence). The V end lost 0 bases, the J end lost 7 bases, and 10 bases lay between the germline ends. The CDR3, as DNA: TGTGCCACCAGCAGAGAGGGGACCTGGAATTCACCCCTCCACTTT. Its protein product is CATSREGTWNSPLHF.

The chain recombines TRBV7-9 with TRBJ2-7; possibly TRBD2 for D (6 bases). In germline, CDR1 is SEHNR, CDR2 FQNEAQ (reference sequence). This CDR3 contains 15 residues. Between the trimmed V and J ends, which lost 5 bases and 1 base, there was a span of 15 bases. CDR3 nucleotides: TGTGCCAGCAGCGCCCCGGGGAGCGGGTCCTACGAGCAGTACTTC. It encodes CASSAPGSGSYEQYF.

The chain links TRBV5-4 to TRBJ2-1; D unclear. The V end was cut by 4 bases, the J end by 8 bases, with 22 bases between. CDR3 size: 16 residues. Germline CDR1 SGHNT, CDR2 YYREEE (reference sequence). The CDR3 is CASSPIVQIDLHEQFF. The CDR3 DNA follows: TGTGCCAGCAGCCCCATAGTCCAGATTGACCTTCATGAGCAGTTCTTC. The whole variable domain, filled in from reference TRBV5-4 and TRBJ2-1, reads ETGVTQSPTHLIKTRGQQVTLRCSSQSGHNTVSWYQQALGQGPQFIFQYYREEENGRGNFPPRFSGLQFPNYSSELNVNALELDDSALYLCASSPIVQIDLHEQFFGPGTRLTVL.

V is TRBV11-2 and J is TRBJ2-2, with 10 bases matching TRBD2. The CDR3 extends over 17 amino acids. Per germline, CDR1 SGHAT and CDR2 FQNNGV. V was clipped by 1 base and J by 5 bases; unmatched bases: 7. The CDR3 bases are TGTGCCAGCAGCTTAGTGCTAGCGGGAGATAAAACCGGGGAGCTGTTTTTT. It yields the protein CASSLVLAGDKTGELFF.

This chain connects TRBV27 to TRBJ1-2; a weak D match, TRBD1 (5 bases). Germline values: CDR1 MNHEY, CDR2 SMNVEV (reference sequence). This CDR3 spans 15 amino acids. V was clipped by 5 bases and J by 4 bases, with 17 bases between them. The CDR3 DNA follows: TGTGCCAGCAGTGTTTCCGGGACCCATTTCTATGGCTACACCTTC. Its protein is CASSVSGTHFYGYTF.

This chain connects TRBV11-2 to TRBJ2-1, with 8 bases that match TRBD2. The CDR3 extends over 16 amino acids. V was pared by 7 bases and J by 4 bases, with 12 bases of the junction left unmatched. The V gene's germline CDR1 is SGHAT and CDR2 FQNNGV. The CDR3 loop reads CASTPRGTRIYNEQFF. CDR3 coding DNA: TGTGCCAGCACCCCGCGGGGGACTAGAATATACAATGAGCAGTTCTTC.

The V gene is TRBV29-1, the J gene TRBJ2-5; 7 bases fit TRBD2. The germline gives CDR1 SQVTM, CDR2 ANQGSEA. This CDR3 contains 13 residues. After removal of 4 bases from V and 4 bases from J, the junction contained 6 bases not matched to a gene. This CDR3 is CSVATPGGETQYF. DNA of the CDR3: TGCAGCGTTGCAACCCCGGGGGGAGAGACCCAGTACTTC.

About this clone itself: The same CDR3 arises from other DNA sequences in this sample as well. V is TRBV13 and J is TRBJ1-1; D may be TRBD1 (5 bases). The CDR3 runs 12 residues. Germline CDR1 and CDR2: PRHDT and FYEKMQ (reference sequence). V shed 3 bases and J shed 6 bases, with 8 bases lying between them. CDR3 sequence reads: CASSLGGAEAFF. DNA for the CDR3: TGTGCCAGCAGCTTGGGGGGGGCTGAAGCTTTCTTT.

This clone has a single count. The chain combines TRBV5-8 with TRBJ2-3; TRBD2 aligns across 9 bases. The CDR3 spans 15 residues. Germline values: CDR1 SGHTS, CDR2 YDEGEE. The V and J ends lost 2 bases and 3 bases, in that order; junction bases with no gene match: 4. The CDR3 loop is CASSLGGRATDTQYF. The DNA of the CDR3 is TGTGCCAGCAGCTTAGGCGGGAGGGCGACAGATACGCAGTATTTT.

The J gene is TRBJ2-7, the V gene TRBV11-2; maybe TRBD1 (6 bases). The CDR3 is made up of 14 amino acids. In germline, CDR1 is SGHAT, CDR2 FQNNGV. The ends were cut back, 10 bases at V and 7 bases at J, with 23 bases in the middle. CDR3 sequence: CATIQGPQWGEQYF. CDR3 sequence (DNA): TGTGCCACCATACAGGGCCCTCAATGGGGTGAGCAGTACTTC. The full variable domain, its missing parts supplied by reference TRBV11-2 and TRBJ2-7, is EAGVAQSPRYKIIEKRQSVAFWCNPISGHATLYWYQQILGQGPKLLIQFQNNGVVDDSQLPKDRFSAERLKGVDSTLKIQPAKLEDSAVYLCATIQGPQWGEQYFGPGTRLTVT.

The chain uses TRBV7-9 and TRBJ2-1; D is unresolved. Trimming stripped 3 bases from V and 3 bases from J, with 12 bases between. The length of the CDR3 is 15 residues. The germline V gene has CDR1 SEHNR and CDR2 FQNEAQ (reference sequence). As DNA, the CDR3 is TGTGCCAGCAGCTTCATACCCTCTCACTACAATGAGCAGTTCTTC. Its protein product is CASSFIPSHYNEQFF.

To note about this clone: The sample contains more than one DNA sequence encoding this CDR3. The chain links TRBV6-6 to TRBJ1-1; D gene unclear. The CDR3 is made up of 11 amino acids. Trimming took off 7 bases at V and 5 bases at J, with 8 bases between the two ends. CDR1 and CDR2 (germline): MNHNY, SVGAGI (reference sequence). The CDR3 bases are TGTGCCAGCACCCCCGGGACTGAAGCTTTCTTT. Its protein is CASTPGTEAFF.

This clone is a singleton in its sample. Distinct nucleotide sequences in the sample also encode this CDR3. The chain links TRBV7-8 to TRBJ1-5; D is ambiguous. CDR1 is SGHVS and CDR2 is FQNEAQ in the germline V gene. V lost 1 base and J 0 bases, leaving 7 bases between the germline ends. CDR3 length equals 15 residues. The CDR3 coding sequence is TGTGCCAGCAGCTTAGAAGGGAATAGCAATCAGCCCCAGCATTTT. Protein product: CASSLEGNSNQPQHF. Supplemented by reference TRBV7-8 and TRBJ1-5, the full variable domain reads GAGVSQSPRYKVAKRGQDVALRCDPISGHVSLFWYQQALGQGPEFLTYFQNEAQLDKSGLPSDRFFAERPEGSVSTLKIQRTQQEDSAVYLCASSLEGNSNQPQHFGDGTRLSIL.

This rearrangement joins TRBV27 to TRBJ2-7, with 9 bases lining up with TRBD2. Germline-derived CDR1 and CDR2 are MNHEY and SMNVEV (reference sequence). The CDR3 runs 17 residues. The V gene end was trimmed by 7 bases and the J gene end by 2 bases; junction bases not matched to a gene: 15. The CDR3 nucleotides read TGTGCCAGCAAGGTCCCCATGGTAGCGGGAGAGACCTACGAGCAGTACTTC. Its protein is CASKVPMVAGETYEQYF.

This clone was seen only once. The chain links TRBV29-1 to TRBJ2-2; 8 nucleotides match TRBD1. The V and J ends lost 5 bases and 1 base, in that order; junction bases with no gene match: 6. CDR1 is SQVTM, CDR2 ANQGSEA, per germline. The CDR3 has 15 residues. The CDR3 DNA follows: TGCAGCGTTACCCTTGGACAGGGGAACACCGGGGAGCTGTTTTTT. This codes for CSVTLGQGNTGELFF.

The chain employs TRBV7-9 and TRBJ2-1, with TRBD2 matching 7 bases. The CDR3 totals 9 residues. Germline V lookup: CDR1 SEHNR, CDR2 FQNEAQ (reference sequence). The V and J ends lost 8 bases and 15 bases, in that order; junction bases with no gene match: 4. The CDR3 DNA reads as TGTGCCAGCGAAGCTAGCGGGTTCTTC. The encoded protein is CASEASGFF.

This clone came up a few times. V gene TRBV30 combines with J gene TRBJ1-1; TRBD1 is a possible D gene (6 bases). Germline V lookup: CDR1 GTSNPN, CDR2 SVGIG (reference sequence). The CDR3 length is 11 residues. V was cut by 8 bases and J by 3 bases, with 10 bases left in between. CDR3 in DNA: TGTGCCGAAGAGGGGGACACTGAAGCTTTCTTT. Protein: CAEEGDTEAFF. The full variable domain, its missing parts supplied by reference TRBV30 and TRBJ1-1, is SQTIHQWPATLVQPVGSPLSLECTVEGTSNPNLYWYRQAAGRGLQLLFYSVGIGQISSEVPQNLSASRPQDRQFILSSKKLLLSDSGFYLCAEEGDTEAFFGQGTRLTVV.

V and J are TRBV13 and TRBJ2-1, with 7 bases fitting TRBD2. Germline V gene lookup returns CDR1 PRHDT and CDR2 FYEKMQ (reference sequence). V dropped 2 bases and J dropped 8; count of bases not matched to a gene: 6. This CDR3 comprises 14 residues. The CDR3 DNA reads as TGTGCCAGCAGCTTAATCACTAGCGTGGATGAGCAGTTCTTC. Translated, it gives CASSLITSVDEQFF.

The chain has TRBV18 and TRBJ2-7; TRBD1 aligns across 8 bases. V shed 3 bases and J 1 base; nucleotides not matched to a gene: 5. Germline V CDR1 and CDR2: KGHSH, LQKENI. The CDR3 consists of 15 residues. The CDR3 DNA sequence: TGTGCCAGCTCACCCCCCGGGACAGGTTCCTACGAGCAGTACTTC. Translated: CASSPPGTGSYEQYF. The variable domain in full, with the rest retrieved from reference TRBV18 and TRBJ2-7, is NAGVMQNPRHLVRRRGQEARLRCSPMKGHSHVYWYRQLPEEGLKFMVYLQKENIIDESGMPKERFSAEFPKEGPSILRIQQVVRGDSAAYFCASSPPGTGSYEQYFGPGTRLTVT.

The chain joins TRBV4-1 to TRBJ2-7; no firm D call. There are 12 residues in the CDR3. Trimming took off 0 bases at V and 4 bases at J, with 4 bases between the two ends. Germline lookup yields CDR1 MGHRA and CDR2 YSYEKL. CDR3 residues: CASSQDAYEQYF. DNA of the CDR3: TGCGCCAGCAGCCAAGATGCGTACGAGCAGTACTTC.

The chain uses TRBV4-3 and TRBJ1-2; possibly TRBD1 for D (5 bases). This CDR3 is built from 14 residues. Per germline, CDR1 LGHNA and CDR2 YSLEER. V dropped 3 bases and J dropped 6 bases, with 14 bases sitting between them. CDR3 amino acids: CASSHNLQANGYTF. CDR3 DNA: TGCGCCAGCAGCCATAACCTACAGGCGAATGGCTACACCTTC.

The chain links TRBV6-6 to TRBJ2-1; D is uncertain. The V gene's germline CDR1 is MNHNY and CDR2 SVGAGI (reference sequence). The CDR3 sequence is 12 residues long. Trimming removed 2 bases from V and 7 bases from J, with 6 bases in between. This CDR3 reads CASSYPGNEQFF. The CDR3 region has the DNA TGTGCCAGCAGTTACCCCGGGAATGAGCAGTTCTTC.

CDR3 region: CASSLGAGLDSGNTIYF. The CDR3 region has the DNA TGCGCCAGCAGCTTGGGGGCCGGACTAGACTCTGGAAACACCATATATTTT. V is TRBV5-1 and J is TRBJ1-3; D remains unclear. V was pared by 0 bases and J by 0 bases, with 13 bases between. The CDR3 consists of 17 residues. Germline CDR1 and CDR2: SGHRS and YFSETQ.

To note about this clone: Distinct nucleotide sequences in the sample also encode this CDR3. The gene calls are TRBV19 and TRBJ2-1; D ambiguous. The V and J ends lost 4 bases and 4 bases respectively, with 2 bases between them. Per the germline V gene, CDR1 is LNHDA and CDR2 is SQIVND (reference sequence). The CDR3 is 11 residues long. The CDR3 is CASSNYNEQFF. The CDR3 nucleotides are TGTGCCAGTAGTAATTACAATGAGCAGTTCTTC. The full variable domain, completed using reference TRBV19 and TRBJ2-1, is DGGITQSPKYLFRKEGQNVTLSCEQNLNHDAMYWYRQDPGQGLRLIYYSQIVNDFQKGDIAEGYSVSREKKESFPLTVTSAQKNPTAFYLCASSNYNEQFFGPGTRLTVL.